These T cell receptor beta chains were read from a single sample in a study of blood T cells in healthy people across ages. A single record per CDR3 protein comes from TCRdb applying MiXCR to the 5' RACE reads. The data hold about 730,000 distinct CDR3 sequences, with roughly 45% observed a single time. Sequencing was carried out using blood. The source of these receptors is a woman aged 55 to 70 in good health. CDR3s include the opening cysteine and the closing phenylalanine or tryptophan. D genes are given only for firm matches. Clone size is not always given. Where it is, it says once, few, many or a class for expanded clones.

-	TRBV6-5	-	TRBJ2-6	TGTGCCAGCAGTCTCACCTGGGTTGCCGGGGCCAACGTCCTGACTTTC	CASSLTWVAGANVLTF
-	TRBV18	few	TRBJ2-7	TGTGCCAGCTCACCACAAGGGGGAGGCGGCCTCTCCTACGAGCAGTACTTC	CASSPQGGGGLSYEQYF
TRBD1	TRBV6-1	few	TRBJ1-3	TGTGCCAGCACCCGGGACAGGGTCTCTGGAAACACCATATATTTT	CASTRDRVSGNTIYF
-	TRBV5-6	-	TRBJ1-2	TGTACCAGCGGACAGACATCCATGCATGGCTACACCTTC	CTSGQTSMHGYTF
TRBD2	TRBV20-1	once	TRBJ2-7	TGCAGTGCTAGAAGGTTTGCTAGCGGGAGTAACGAGCAGTACTTC	CSARRFASGSNEQYF
-	TRBV30	-	TRBJ2-7	TGTGCCTGGAGTGCGTCCTACGAGCAGTACTTC	CAWSASYEQYF
TRBD1	TRBV7-6	-	TRBJ2-7	TGTGCCAGCAGCTTAGCAAGGACAGGGGTCTACGAGCAGTACTTC	CASSLARTGVYEQYF
-	TRBV29-1	-	TRBJ1-4	TGCAGCGTTGTGTGGACAGCTAATGAAAAACTGTTTTTT	CSVVWTANEKLFF
-	TRBV7-2	-	TRBJ2-5	TGTGCCAGCAGCCTAGGGCTACCTCAGACCCAGTACTTC	CASSLGLPQTQYF
TRBD1	TRBV6-2/TRBV6-3	once	TRBJ1-5	TGTGCCAGCAGTTATGACAGGGGAGGTTCTCCCCAGCATTTT	CASSYDRGGSPQHF